These T cell receptor beta chains were read from a single sample in a study of T-cell reconstitution after alpha-beta-depleted transplantation in children. Via MiXCR, TCRdb re-called the PCR reads, giving one row per CDR3 protein. The table includes some 200,000 distinct CDR3 sequences, over 9.5% detected once. The sequences come from PBMCs from the stem cell graft donor, collected from the stem cell graft. All receptors derive from a human donor who donated a stem cell graft to a child with SCID. Both conserved end residues are part of each CDR3. The D gene is left open where the match is weak. Not every row has a clone size; where given, it reads once, few, many or a size class.

j_call d_call v_call clone_size cdr3_aa cdr3_nt
TRBJ2-2 . TRBV13 . CAMGPGELFF TGTGCCATGGGCCCCGGGGAGCTGTTTTTT
TRBJ1-5 . TRBV6-6 few CASSYDGGPQHF TGTGCCAGCAGTTACGACGGTGGGCCCCAGCATTTT
TRBJ1-1 . TRBV7-2 many CASSADLNTEAFF TGTGCCAGCAGCGCAGACCTGAACACTGAAGCTTTCTTT
TRBJ1-1 . TRBV7-7 many CASSPLGAGDTEAFF TGTGCCAGCAGCCCATTAGGGGCTGGGGACACTGAAGCTTTCTTT
TRBJ2-5 . TRBV3-1 many CASSQNPGAAQETQYF TGTGCCAGCAGCCAAAACCCGGGCGCAGCCCAAGAGACCCAGTACTTC
TRBJ1-1 . TRBV18 few CASSTRGPNTEAFF TGTGCCAGCTCAACCAGGGGCCCGAACACTGAAGCTTTCTTT
TRBJ2-1 TRBD2 TRBV11-2 many CASSLGGLAGRSSYNEQFF TGTGCCAGCAGCTTGGGAGGACTAGCGGGGAGGAGCTCCTACAATGAGCAGTTCTTC
TRBJ2-2 . TRBV18 . CASSPGVRQNTGELFF TGTGCCAGCTCACCAGGGGTCCGGCAGAACACCGGGGAGCTGTTTTTT
TRBJ2-3 . TRBV9 many CASSVVDPDTQYF TGTGCCAGCAGCGTAGTAGACCCAGATACGCAGTATTTT
TRBJ2-7 . TRBV5-1 many CASGQVSSYEQYF TGCGCCAGCGGGCAGGTTAGCTCCTACGAGCAGTACTTC
TRBJ2-5 . TRBV14 many CASSQVLRRETQYF TGTGCCAGCAGCCAAGTTCTGCGGCGAGAGACCCAGTACTTC
TRBJ2-7 . TRBV14 many CASSPIPDGRISYEQYF TGTGCCAGCAGCCCAATCCCAGACGGCCGGATCTCCTACGAGCAGTACTTC
TRBJ2-7 . TRBV7-9 many CASSRTGTYEQYF TGTGCCAGCAGCCGAACTGGTACCTACGAGCAGTACTTC
TRBJ2-1 . TRBV7-2 few CASSLAASRANEQFF TGTGCCAGCAGCTTAGCGGCTAGCAGGGCAAATGAGCAGTTCTTC
TRBJ1-1 . TRBV12-3/TRBV12-4 many CASSPGGVLNTEAFF TGTGCCAGCAGCCCTGGGGGAGTTTTGAACACTGAAGCTTTCTTT
TRBJ2-5 TRBD2 TRBV7-2 . CASSSARTSVGGTQYF TGTGCCAGCAGCTCCGCCCGGACTAGCGTGGGTGGGACCCAGTACTTC
TRBJ2-5 . TRBV7-6 many CASSLGLETQYF TGTGCCAGCAGCTTAGGATTAGAGACCCAGTACTTC
TRBJ2-2 TRBD1 TRBV20-1 few CCALGTGGLRVTGELFF TGCTGTGCCTTAGGGACAGGGGGCCTTCGCGTCACCGGGGAGCTGTTTTTT
TRBJ1-1 TRBD1 TRBV5-1 many CASKGTGGMNTEAFF TGCGCCAGCAAGGGGACAGGGGGCATGAACACTGAAGCTTTCTTT
TRBJ2-1 TRBD2 TRBV4-1 many CASSQPPGLAYNEQFF TGCGCCAGCAGCCAGCCCCCGGGACTAGCCTACAATGAGCAGTTCTTC
TRBJ2-1 . TRBV5-4 . CASSLQGSHNEQFF TGTGCCAGCAGCTTACAGGGTTCCCACAATGAGCAGTTCTTC
TRBJ2-7 . TRBV20-1 many CSAVLQPYEQYF TGCAGTGCGGTGTTACAGCCCTACGAGCAGTACTTC
TRBJ1-1 . TRBV20-1 many CSARVTARSTEAFF TGCAGTGCTAGAGTCACAGCCCGCAGCACTGAAGCTTTCTTT
TRBJ1-1 . TRBV5-1 . CASSTIGGPGSGTEAFF TGCGCGAGCAGCACCATCGGGGGCCCGGGATCTGGCACTGAAGCTTTCTTT
TRBJ1-1 . TRBV5-1 many CASNNGGPNTEAFF TGCGCCAGCAACAATGGGGGGCCGAACACTGAAGCTTTCTTT
TRBJ1-4 TRBD1 TRBV10-3 . CAVRDSLIGATNEKLFF TGTGCCGTCCGGGACAGCTTAATTGGAGCAACTAATGAAAAACTGTTTTTT
TRBJ2-1 . TRBV27 many CASSLRGNEQFF TGTGCCAGCAGTTTGAGGGGAAATGAGCAGTTCTTC
TRBJ2-7 TRBD1 TRBV7-8 . CASNNLGQGDGEQYF TGTGCCAGCAACAACCTAGGACAGGGCGATGGCGAGCAGTACTTC
TRBJ1-3 . TRBV29-1 many CSVDSRGSGVDTIYF TGCAGCGTTGACTCCCGGGGCAGTGGTGTGGACACCATATATTTT
TRBJ1-1 . TRBV9 many CASSAISSRGWAEAFF TGTGCCAGCAGCGCCATATCGTCGAGGGGATGGGCTGAAGCTTTCTTT
TRBJ1-2 . TRBV29-1 many CSVAGSNYGYTF TGCAGCGTTGCTGGGTCAAACTATGGCTACACCTTC
TRBJ1-2 . TRBV28 many CASNWGYTF TGTGCCAGCAATTGGGGCTACACCTTC
TRBJ1-2 . TRBV5-1 many CASSPTGGSYGYTF TGCGCCAGCAGCCCGACAGGCGGTAGCTATGGCTACACCTTC
TRBJ2-3 . TRBV12-3/TRBV12-4 many CASSQRADTQYF TGTGCCAGCAGTCAGCGGGCAGATACGCAGTATTTT
TRBJ1-1 . TRBV15 many CATTPGGERTEAFF TGTGCCACCACTCCCGGGGGGGAGCGCACTGAAGCTTTCTTT
TRBJ2-3 . TRBV5-8 many CASRRTAADTQYF TGTGCCAGCAGAAGGACGGCGGCAGATACGCAGTATTTT
TRBJ1-2 . TRBV27 . CASRPPYSYGYTF TGTGCCAGCAGGCCCCCGTACTCCTATGGCTACACCTTC
TRBJ1-5 . TRBV6-4 few CASRGGAEDLNQPQHF TGTGCCAGCAGGGGGGGGGCGGAGGACCTGAATCAGCCCCAGCATTTT
TRBJ2-3 TRBD2 TRBV29-1 many CSVARASGDGDTQYF TGCAGCGTCGCCCGGGCTAGCGGGGACGGTGATACGCAGTATTTT
TRBJ1-2 . TRBV5-1 many CASSGEANYGYTF TGCGCCAGCAGCGGGGAGGCTAACTATGGCTACACCTTC
TRBJ1-4 TRBD1 TRBV28 many CASSLSDRANEKLFF TGTGCCAGCAGTTTATCGGACAGGGCGAATGAAAAACTGTTTTTT
TRBJ2-7 . TRBV4-1 once CASSQDQFWAGQSYEQYF TGCGCCAGCAGCCAAGATCAATTTTGGGCAGGTCAATCCTACGAGCAGTACTTC
TRBJ2-1 . TRBV7-2 many CASSADPNPYNEQFF TGTGCCAGCAGCGCGGACCCTAATCCTTACAATGAGCAGTTCTTC
TRBJ2-5 TRBD1 TRBV5-1 many CASSFFTSGQLQETQYF TGCGCCAGCAGCTTTTTCACATCGGGACAGCTTCAAGAGACCCAGTACTTC
TRBJ1-1 . TRBV20-1 many CSATRTALNTEAFF TGCAGTGCTACCAGGACAGCTCTGAACACTGAAGCTTTCTTT
TRBJ2-1 . TRBV2 many CASSGLGSYNEQFF TGTGCCAGCAGCGGTCTCGGCTCCTACAATGAGCAGTTCTTC
TRBJ2-3 TRBD1 TRBV20-1 many CSATRQGRGTDTQYF TGCAGTGCTACGAGACAGGGAAGGGGCACAGATACGCAGTATTTT
TRBJ2-7 . TRBV25-1 many CASSGGYEQYF TGTGCCAGCAGTGGAGGCTACGAGCAGTACTTC
TRBJ1-6 TRBD1 TRBV12-3/TRBV12-4 many CASSLRQGVDSPLHF TGTGCCAGCAGTTTAAGACAGGGCGTGGATTCACCCCTCCACTTT
TRBJ2-6 TRBD1 TRBV6-5 . CASSYSQGAGANVLTF TGTGCCAGCAGTTACTCACAGGGGGCTGGGGCCAACGTCCTGACTTTC